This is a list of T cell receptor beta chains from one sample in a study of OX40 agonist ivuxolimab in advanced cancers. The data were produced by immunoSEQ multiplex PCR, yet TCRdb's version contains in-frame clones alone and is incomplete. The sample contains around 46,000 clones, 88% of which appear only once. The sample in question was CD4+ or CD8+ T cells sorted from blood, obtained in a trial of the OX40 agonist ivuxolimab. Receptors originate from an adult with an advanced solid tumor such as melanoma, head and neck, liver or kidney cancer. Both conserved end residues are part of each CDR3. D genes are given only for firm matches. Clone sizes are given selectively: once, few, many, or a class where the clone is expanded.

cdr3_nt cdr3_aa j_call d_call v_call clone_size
TGTGCCAGCAGCCAAAGCGGGATGCTAGAAGCTTTCTTT CASSQSGMLEAFF TRBJ1-1 NA TRBV7-9 NA
TGTGCCAGCAGCTTTGGACAGGGTACCTACGAGCAGTACTTC CASSFGQGTYEQYF TRBJ2-7 TRBD1 TRBV11-2 NA
TGTGCCAGTAGTATGACCGACGGGGGGACCCAGTACTTC CASSMTDGGTQYF TRBJ2-5 NA TRBV19 NA
TGTGCCATCAACCGGGAAGGCACCGGGGAGCTGTTTTTT CAINREGTGELFF TRBJ2-2 NA TRBV10-3 NA
TGTGCCAGCAGCTCGGGACAGGGGTCACATGGCTACACCTTC CASSSGQGSHGYTF TRBJ1-2 TRBD1 TRBV7-9 NA
TGCGCCAGCAGCGGAGGGGGGCCTGGCTACACCTTC CASSGGGPGYTF TRBJ1-2 NA TRBV10-2 few
TGTGCCAGCAGCAGGAGCGGGGGGACCTACGAGCAGTACTTC CASSRSGGTYEQYF TRBJ2-7 TRBD2 TRBV6-5 NA
TGTGCCAGCAGCTTCGGGCCGGCCACTGAAGCTTTCTTT CASSFGPATEAFF TRBJ1-1 NA TRBV7-9 NA
TGTGCCAGCTCACCACCGGGGGCTCTGAACACTGAAGCTTTCTTT CASSPPGALNTEAFF TRBJ1-1 NA TRBV18 NA
TGTGCCAGCAGCTTATCCTCTGCCGCTTTCTTT CASSLSSAAFF TRBJ1-1 NA TRBV7-9 NA
TGCAGCGGAGCTACCGGGACATTTAATGAAAAACTGTTTTTT CSGATGTFNEKLFF TRBJ1-4 NA TRBV29-1 NA
TGTGCCAGCAGCTTCTATCCTGCGGGAGTTAGGAATGAGCAGTTCTTC CASSFYPAGVRNEQFF TRBJ2-1 TRBD2 TRBV7-8 NA
TGTGCCAGCAGTTACTCCGGACAGGGTACCCACGAGCAGTACTTC CASSYSGQGTHEQYF TRBJ2-7 TRBD1 TRBV6-5 NA
TGTGCCTGGAGTGGACAGGGTGGAATGAACACTGAAGCTTTCTTT CAWSGQGGMNTEAFF TRBJ1-1 TRBD1 TRBV30 NA
TGCGCCAGCAGCTTGGAAACAGGCAGCTCCTACGAGCAGTACTTC CASSLETGSSYEQYF TRBJ2-7 NA TRBV5-1 NA
TGTGCCAGCAGTTACCAAGCGGGGGACGACGAGCAGTACTTC CASSYQAGDDEQYF TRBJ2-7 TRBD2 TRBV6-5 NA
TGTGCCTGGAGTGAGGGGGACCGCTTCCCGACGGATGAGCAGTTCTTC CAWSEGDRFPTDEQFF TRBJ2-1 NA TRBV30 once
TGTGCCAGCAGGACTCGACTAGGCACAGATACGCAGTATTTT CASRTRLGTDTQYF TRBJ2-3 NA TRBV2 NA
TGTGCCAGCAGCTTAGCAGGGGGGGGTGGCTATGGCTACACCTTC CASSLAGGGGYGYTF TRBJ1-2 NA TRBV7-9 NA
TGTGCCAGCAGCCCCTCGTATCGGGGGGGCTGGACAGATACGCAGTATTTT CASSPSYRGGWTDTQYF TRBJ2-3 TRBD2 TRBV9 NA
TGTGCCAGTAGGCCAAGGGCGGGGTTGCAAGAGACCCAGTACTTC CASRPRAGLQETQYF TRBJ2-5 NA TRBV19 NA
TGTGCCAGTAGTAGCCGCCAAGAGACCCAGTACTTC CASSSRQETQYF TRBJ2-5 NA TRBV19 NA
TGTGCCAGCAGCTTAAGTCCAGGGCTGGACGAGCAGTACTTC CASSLSPGLDEQYF TRBJ2-7 NA TRBV7-6 NA
TGTGCCAGCAGTTACTCGGGAAACTCTGGAAACACCATATATTTT CASSYSGNSGNTIYF TRBJ1-3 NA TRBV6-6 NA
TGTGCCATCAGTAACAGTAGGAAAGAAACTGAAGCTTTCTTT CAISNSRKETEAFF TRBJ1-1 NA TRBV10-3 NA
TGCGCCAGCAGCCAACAGATATGGGACCCCCCCTACTTGAACACTGAAGCTTTCTTT CASSQQIWDPPYLNTEAFF TRBJ1-1 NA TRBV4-3 few
TGCGCCAGCAGTGAGTCGATAGATGGTAACAGGGCGGAGGATACGCAGTATTTT CASSESIDGNRAEDTQYF TRBJ2-3 NA TRBV10-1 NA